This TCR beta chain was found in a study of memory CD8 T cells in hepatitis C reinfection. CDR3 length: 13 amino acids. Per germline, CDR1 LNHDA and CDR2 SQIVND (reference sequence). Trimming stripped 9 bases from V and 4 bases from J, with 15 bases between. Sequenced by immunoSEQ multiplex PCR; TCRdb stores in-frame clones only, minus some. This table has over 35,000 clones, roughly 90% appearing once. Stated time point: peak reinfection, 3 to 8 weeks after reinfection detection. Sorted cells were sequenced directly ex vivo without any in vitro expansion. The receptor was derived from a man aged 18 to 29 with hepatitis C virus infection. The V and J genes are TRBV19 and TRBJ1-1; maybe TRBD1 (6 bases). The specimen sequenced was naive CD8+ T cells sorted from blood. CDR3 coding DNA: TGTGCCAGCGCGCAGGGGTTAGGCACTGAAGCTTTCTTT. Protein sequence: CASAQGLGTEAFF.